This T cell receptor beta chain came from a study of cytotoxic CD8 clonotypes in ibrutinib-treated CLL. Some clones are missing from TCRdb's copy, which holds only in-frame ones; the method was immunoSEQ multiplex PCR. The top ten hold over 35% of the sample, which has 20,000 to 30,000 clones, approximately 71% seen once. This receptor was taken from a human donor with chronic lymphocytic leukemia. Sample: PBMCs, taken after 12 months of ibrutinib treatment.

CDR3 sequence reads: CASSLVGDTIYF. DNA for the CDR3: TGTGCCAGCAGCTTGGTCGGGGACACCATATATTTT. The chain employs TRBV5-6 and TRBJ1-3; unclear D gene. Trimming took off 0 bases at V and 8 bases at J, with 6 bases between the two ends. This CDR3 has 12 amino acids. CDR1 and CDR2 (germline): SGHDT, YYEEEE.